Shown below are 21 T cell receptor beta chains from a single sample sequenced in a study of human T cells and chemical hapten exposure (dated by TCRdb to the early 2020s). The library was built by means of RACE. Sequencing instrument: NextSeq 500. TCRdb reprocessing: public reads trimmed at Q25 with fastp, clones called with MiXCR, in-frame beta chains kept. Rows with a matching CDR3 protein are joined into one entry that keeps the most common DNA and genes. The table for this sample lists under 200,000 distinct CDR3 sequences; about 15% of them were counted only once. The top ten clones comprise 1.5% to 2% of the sample. This sample's time point label indicates: patch test 1, 2 weeks after DPC sensitization. The treatment or condition label, as the study defines it: therapeutic diphenylcyclopropenone sensitization with weekly scalp DPC. Sequencing was performed on whole blood, taken in connection with sensitization to the hapten diphenylcyclopropenone (DPC). The receptors shown here come from a woman aged 30 to 39 with alopecia areata. Some clones in this sample may be carry-over from other donors' samples.

This clonotype was observed a few times. This chain joins TRBV6-2 or TRBV6-3 and TRBJ2-1; a possible D gene is TRBD1 (6 bases). The CDR3 sequence is 16 residues long. The germline V and J ends were trimmed by 4 bases and 4 bases, with 17 bases remaining between them. Per the germline V gene, CDR1 is MNHEY and CDR2 is SVGEGT. CDR3 sequence: CASSFPKGVHYNEQFF. CDR3 DNA: TGTGCCAGCAGTTTCCCCAAGGGGGTACATTACAATGAGCAGTTCTTC.

This clonotype came up a few times. The V and J genes are TRBV7-9 and TRBJ2-6; D call uncertain. CDR1 and CDR2 from the germline V gene are SEHNR and FQNEAQ (reference sequence). Deletions cut 2 bases from V and 0 bases from J, with 14 bases between. This CDR3 has 18 amino acids. The CDR3 here is CASSLSSYGFSGANVLTF. The CDR3 DNA is TGTGCCAGCAGCTTATCCTCCTATGGCTTCTCTGGGGCCAACGTCCTGACTTTC.

CDR3 protein: CASSFPGDEKLFF. CDR3 in DNA: TGTGCCAGCAGTTTCCCGGGAGATGAAAAACTGTTTTTT. This chain connects TRBV28 to TRBJ1-4; no firm D call. The CDR3 has 13 amino acids. V was cut by 3 bases and J by 6 bases, with 8 bases left in between. From germline, CDR1 is MDHEN and CDR2 SYDVKM.

V usage is TRBV19 and J usage is TRBJ1-2, with unresolved D. The CDR3 is 12 amino acids. The germline CDR1 and CDR2 sequences are LNHDA and SQIVND (reference sequence). The V end lost 10 bases, the J end lost 8 bases, and 17 bases lay between the germline ends. CDR3 bases: TGTGCCACCCGGGCCTCCGTGGGGGGCTACACCTTC. This encodes CATRASVGGYTF.

The table lists this clonotype with many counts. The chain is built from TRBV6-2 or TRBV6-3 and TRBJ1-4; maybe TRBD1 (6 bases). The CDR3 totals 17 residues. CDR1 and CDR2 from the germline V gene are MNHEY and SVGEGT. The V and J ends lost 2 bases and 4 bases respectively, with 17 bases between them. CDR3 in DNA: TGTGCCAGCAGTTACCCAGGGGAATTATTGGGTAATGAAAAACTGTTTTTT. It yields the protein CASSYPGELLGNEKLFF.

The sample holds a few counts of this clonotype. The chain combines TRBV25-1 with TRBJ1-1; 9 bases fit TRBD1. CDR3 size: 14 residues. With V trimmed by 7 bases and J by 1 base, 4 bases remained unmatched. The V gene's germline CDR1 is MGHDK and CDR2 SYGVNS. In DNA form, the CDR3 reads TGTGCCAGCATCGGGACAGGGAGGAACACTGAAGCTTTCTTT. Its translation: CASIGTGRNTEAFF.

This clonotype turned up a few times. This chain's CDR3 is CASGPRANTEAFF. The CDR3 coding sequence is TGTGCTAGTGGCCCGAGGGCGAACACTGAAGCTTTCTTT. The chain combines TRBV12-5 with TRBJ1-1; no clear D. Germline lookup yields CDR1 LGHNT and CDR2 FRNRAP. This CDR3 is built from 13 residues. V was trimmed by 6 bases and J by 1 base, leaving 9 bases between them.

The chain employs TRBV3-1 and TRBJ2-2; 8 bases fit TRBD1. V dropped 4 bases and J dropped 3; count of bases not matched to a gene: 4. Germline CDR1 and CDR2: LGHDT and YNNKEL (reference sequence). CDR3 length: 15 residues. The DNA for the CDR3 is TGTGCCAGCAGCCTCCCGACAGGGGACACCGGGGAGCTGTTTTTT. It codes for CASSLPTGDTGELFF. Combining the CDR3 with reference TRBV3-1 and TRBJ2-2 gives the whole variable domain DTAVSQTPKYLVTQMGNDKSIKCEQNLGHDTMYWYKQDSKKFLKIMFSYNNKELIINETVPNRFSPKSPDKAHLNLHINSLELGDSAVYFCASSLPTGDTGELFFGEGSRLTVL.

This clonotype was seen just once. The chain carries TRBV2 and TRBJ2-3, with D perhaps TRBD2 (6 bases). The CDR3 covers 14 residues. Germline V lookup: CDR1 SNHLY, CDR2 FYNNEI. V was trimmed by 8 bases and J by 2 bases, leaving 14 bases between them. The CDR3, as DNA: TGTGCCAGCCAGGGACTGTCGCTCACAGATACGCAGTATTTT. It encodes CASQGLSLTDTQYF.

This clonotype was recorded many times. V gene TRBV5-1 combines with J gene TRBJ1-1; 9 positions agree with TRBD1. V was clipped by 2 bases and J by 5 bases; unmatched bases: 10. The length of the CDR3 is 16 residues. Germline V gene lookup returns CDR1 SGHRS and CDR2 YFSETQ. The CDR3 DNA is TGCGCCAGCAGCTTAAGCCCTACAGGGGGCGGAACTGAAGCTTTCTTT. Its translation: CASSLSPTGGGTEAFF.

This clonotype occurred a few times. The chain combines TRBV9 with TRBJ2-1, with D perhaps assigned TRBD1 or TRBD2 (6 bases each). Germline V CDR1 and CDR2: SGDLS, YYNGEE. Trimming shortened V by 3 bases and J by 1 base, and 11 bases separated the two germline ends. The CDR3 totals 15 residues. This chain's CDR3 is CASSEEGGSYNEQFF. The DNA for the CDR3 is TGTGCCAGCAGCGAAGAGGGGGGATCCTACAATGAGCAGTTCTTC.

The CDR3 nucleotides read TGTGCCAGCACCCGGGACGGGAACTCTGGGGCCAACGTCCTGACTTTC. Translated: CASTRDGNSGANVLTF. The chain recombines TRBV6-1 with TRBJ2-6; D tentatively reads TRBD1 or TRBD2 (5 bases each). The CDR3 has 16 amino acids. From germline, CDR1 is MNHNS and CDR2 SASEGT. V dropped 7 bases and J dropped 0 bases, with 13 bases sitting between them.

This clonotype appeared a few times. The chain employs TRBV7-7 and TRBJ2-1, with TRBD2 identical over 7 bases. This CDR3 is 15 amino acids long. The V segment lost 4 bases and the J segment 0 bases; nucleotides outside the gene matches: 3. CDR1 and CDR2 (germline): SSHAT, FNYEAQ (reference sequence). For the CDR3, the DNA is TGTGCCAGCAGCTCCGGGGGGAGCTCCTACAATGAGCAGTTCTTC. It encodes CASSSGGSSYNEQFF.

This chain uses TRBV5-1 with TRBJ2-2, with D unresolved. Trimming removed 0 bases at V and 5 bases at J, with 8 bases between. From germline, CDR1 is SGHRS and CDR2 YFSETQ. The CDR3 is 14 residues long. As DNA, the CDR3 is TGCGCCAGCAGCTTGGCCAGGTTTACCGGGGAGCTGTTTTTT. The encoded protein is CASSLARFTGELFF.

This clonotype has a handful of counts. The CDR3 sequence is CASSEGQAAYEQYF. CDR3 coding DNA: TGCGCCAGCAGCGAGGGACAGGCCGCCTACGAGCAGTACTTC. This chain connects TRBV5-1 to TRBJ2-7, with 8 bases fitting TRBD1. The CDR3 covers 14 residues. Germline V gene data show CDR1 as SGHRS and CDR2 as YFSETQ. Trimming at V came to 4 bases and at J to 2 bases, leaving 5 bases not matched to a gene.

About this clonotype: A much larger clone differs by one base, so this may be a read error. The rearrangement joins TRBV2 to TRBJ2-5; 12 bases are a match to TRBD2. This CDR3 has 17 residues. Germline assignment: CDR1 SNHLY and CDR2 FYNNEI. CDR3 in amino acids: CAGRGPSSGRARETQYF. CDR3 nucleotide sequence: TGTGCCGGCAGGGGCCCATCTAGCGGGAGGGCCCGGGAGACCCAGTACTTC.

This clonotype was seen more than once but under ten times. The gene calls are TRBV10-1 and TRBJ2-1; 7 nucleotides align to TRBD1. The germline CDR1 and CDR2 sequences are WNHNN and SYGVQD (reference sequence). This CDR3 is built from 14 residues. The V gene end was trimmed by 4 bases and the J gene end by 7 bases; junction bases not matched to a gene: 7. The CDR3 protein is CASSGQGVWNEQFF. DNA of the CDR3: TGCGCCAGCAGTGGACAGGGAGTGTGGAATGAGCAGTTCTTC.

Many counts were recorded for this clonotype. The chain couples TRBV2 to TRBJ1-1; D not resolved. Trimming left V 3 bases short and J 6 bases short, with 11 bases between. This CDR3 has 13 amino acids. Germline CDR1 SNHLY, CDR2 FYNNEI. CDR3 bases: TGTGCCAGCAGTGAGAGTCGCTTGGCTGAAGCTTTCTTT. It is translated as CASSESRLAEAFF.

This chain connects TRBV28 to TRBJ2-1, with TRBD1 identical over 9 bases. The CDR3 length is 15 residues. Germline CDR1 is MDHEN and CDR2 is SYDVKM. V trimming: 5 bases; J trimming: 6 bases; junction bases outside the gene matches: 8. Written as DNA, the CDR3 is TGTGCCAGCAGTCCCACAGGGGGCGAGTCCAATGAGCAGTTCTTC. It codes for CASSPTGGESNEQFF.

The chain couples TRBV30 to TRBJ1-5, with 10 bases matching TRBD1. The CDR3 has 15 residues. In germline, CDR1 is GTSNPN, CDR2 SVGIG (reference sequence). The V segment lost 3 bases and the J segment 6 bases; nucleotides outside the gene matches: 8. DNA for the CDR3: TGTGCCTGGAGCCCTTCCGGACAGGGGGGTCAGCCCCAGCATTTT. Protein: CAWSPSGQGGQPQHF.

This clonotype was detected only a few times. The gene calls are TRBV5-1 and TRBJ1-1; the D is unclear. V was trimmed by 4 bases and J by 1 base, leaving 14 bases between them. The CDR3 consists of 15 residues. Germline V lookup: CDR1 SGHRS, CDR2 YFSETQ. The CDR3 loop reads CASSISPRPNTEAFF. CDR3 bases: TGCGCCAGCAGCATTTCCCCTAGACCGAACACTGAAGCTTTCTTT.